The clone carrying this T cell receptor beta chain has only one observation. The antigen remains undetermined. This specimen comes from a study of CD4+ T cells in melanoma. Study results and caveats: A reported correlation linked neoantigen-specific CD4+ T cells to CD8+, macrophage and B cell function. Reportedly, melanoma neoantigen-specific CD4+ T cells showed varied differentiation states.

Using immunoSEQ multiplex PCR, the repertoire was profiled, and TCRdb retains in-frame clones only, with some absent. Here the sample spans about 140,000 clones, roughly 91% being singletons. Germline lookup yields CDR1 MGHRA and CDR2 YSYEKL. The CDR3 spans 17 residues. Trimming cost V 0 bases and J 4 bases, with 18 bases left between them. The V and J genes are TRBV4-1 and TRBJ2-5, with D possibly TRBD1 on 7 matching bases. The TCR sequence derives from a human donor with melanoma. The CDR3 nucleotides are TGCGCCAGCAGCCAAGATCAGGCAGGGGGGTCGGGAGAGACCCAGTACTTC. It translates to CASSQDQAGGSGETQYF.